This T cell receptor beta chain was documented in a study of beta chain features in type 1 diabetes. Across the whole study: No patient-donor differences in age, gender, total cells or subset yield.

Since all of the isolated RNA was reverse transcribed, expressed TCRB transcripts were what got sequenced. TCRdb's copy holds only in-frame clones and misses some; the assay was immunoSEQ multiplex PCR. The data contain 500,000 to 800,000 clones, over 10% of them singletons. This clone was observed a handful of times. What it recognizes is unknown. Broader study findings: Type 1 diabetes patients had moderately but significantly shorter TCRB CDR3s in all four CD4+ subsets.

The sequence came from a man aged 30 to 39 with type 1 diabetes. Sequencing was carried out using naive CD4+ T cells from blood.

This chain's CDR3 is CASSLGSGPYNEQFF. The CDR3 DNA follows: TGCGCCAGCAGCTTGGGAAGCGGGCCCTACAATGAGCAGTTCTTC. The rearrangement links TRBV5-1 to TRBJ2-1; perhaps TRBD2 as D (6 bases). Germline V gene lookup returns CDR1 SGHRS and CDR2 YFSETQ. This CDR3 spans 15 amino acids. V was trimmed by 0 bases and J by 2 bases, leaving 9 bases between them.